These 21 T cell receptor beta chains were all obtained from the same sample, sequenced in a study of T cell repertoires in ileal Crohn's disease. The table came from immunoSEQ multiplex PCR; TCRdb's copy has only in-frame clones and leaves some out. This sample has more than 11,000 clones; roughly 80% occur once, and the top ten carry approximately 15%. Time point denoted: inflamed ileum from the surgical specimen. Input material: ileal tissue. The receptors were sampled from an adult with Crohn's disease.

V and J are TRBV9 and TRBJ2-3; 10 positions agree with TRBD1. The germline V gene encodes CDR1 SGDLS and CDR2 YYNGEE. V shed 3 bases, J shed 1 base, and the junction held 5 bases outside the gene matches. The CDR3 is 16 residues long. CDR3 bases: TGTGCCAGCAGCGAAGGGACAGGGGCCCGCACAGATACGCAGTATTTT. It encodes CASSEGTGARTDTQYF.

This sequence joins TRBV11-2 and TRBJ2-2, with 8 bases identical to TRBD2. The J segment lost 3 bases and the V segment lost 5 bases, leaving 8 bases of the junction unmatched. The CDR3 is 16 residues long. CDR1 SGHAT and CDR2 FQNNGV come from the germline V gene. The CDR3 spells CASSHLWGLDTGELFF. For the CDR3, the DNA is TGTGCCAGCAGCCACCTCTGGGGACTAGACACCGGGGAGCTGTTTTTT.

CDR3 sequence reads: CASRFARQGADNEQFF. The CDR3 nucleotides are TGTGCCAGCAGATTCGCGAGACAGGGGGCTGACAATGAGCAGTTCTTC. V gene TRBV5-4 combines with J gene TRBJ2-1; TRBD1 agrees at 10 bases. Germline CDR1 is SGHNT and CDR2 is YYREEE (reference sequence). This CDR3 comprises 16 residues. V dropped 5 bases and J dropped 5; count of bases not matched to a gene: 10.

The J gene is TRBJ2-7, the V gene TRBV6-1, with 11 bases lining up with TRBD2. CDR3 length: 16 residues. With V trimmed by 0 bases and J by 12 bases, 13 bases remained unmatched. The germline V gene encodes CDR1 MNHNS and CDR2 SASEGT. CDR3 residues: CASSEAQLAGAAQPYF. CDR3 DNA: TGTGCCAGCAGTGAAGCCCAACTAGCGGGGGCCGCTCAGCCGTACTTC.

The V gene is TRBV19, the J gene TRBJ1-2; D is ambiguous. Germline CDR1 is LNHDA and CDR2 is SQIVND (reference sequence). The CDR3 runs 15 residues. V was pared by 3 bases and J by 2 bases, with 13 bases between. CDR3 sequence: CASSMNGVQNYGYTF. CDR3 nucleotide sequence: TGTGCCAGTAGTATGAATGGCGTGCAGAACTATGGCTACACCTTC.

The chain joins TRBV18 to TRBJ2-6; 7 bases are shared with TRBD1. V lost 1 base to trimming and J lost 0 bases; unmatched junction nucleotides: 6. This CDR3 is built from 18 residues. Germline assignment: CDR1 KGHSH and CDR2 LQKENI. The CDR3 nucleotides read TGTGCCAGCTCACCACGAGGGACAGCCTACTCTGGGGCCAACGTCCTGACTTTC. Residues: CASSPRGTAYSGANVLTF.

This clone has just a few counts. CDR3 residues: CAWSRDSRDLNEQYF. CDR3 coding DNA: TGTGCCTGGAGCAGAGACTCCAGGGACTTGAACGAGCAGTACTTC. The genes are TRBV30 and TRBJ2-7; TRBD2 is a possible D gene (6 bases). The CDR3 contains 15 residues. The germline gives CDR1 GTSNPN, CDR2 SVGIG (reference sequence). V was trimmed by 3 bases and J by 5 bases, leaving 20 bases between them.

Within the sample, this clone is medium-sized. This rearrangement joins TRBV27 to TRBJ1-5, with D uncertain. The CDR3 is 14 residues long. The V end lost 5 bases, the J end lost 4 bases, and 12 bases lay between the germline ends. The V gene's germline CDR1 is MNHEY and CDR2 SMNVEV (reference sequence). The CDR3 DNA sequence: TGTGCCAGCAGTATTGGGGTGGAGAATCAGCCCCAGCATTTT. As protein: CASSIGVENQPQHF.

V gene TRBV19 combines with J gene TRBJ2-7; maybe TRBD1 (6 bases). Trimming cost V 5 bases and J 1 base, with 9 bases left between them. The CDR3 is made up of 13 amino acids. Germline V gives CDR1 LNHDA, CDR2 SQIVND (reference sequence). The DNA for the CDR3 is TGTGCCAGTAGTGCGGACAGATCCTACGAGCAGTACTTC. Translated: CASSADRSYEQYF. The full variable domain, rest sourced from reference TRBV19 and TRBJ2-7, is DGGITQSPKYLFRKEGQNVTLSCEQNLNHDAMYWYRQDPGQGLRLIYYSQIVNDFQKGDIAEGYSVSREKKESFPLTVTSAQKNPTAFYLCASSADRSYEQYFGPGTRLTVT.

The chain couples TRBV11-2 to TRBJ2-5, with 9 positions matching TRBD1. V shed 6 bases, J shed 5 bases, and the junction held 16 bases outside the gene matches. The germline CDR1 and CDR2 sequences are SGHAT and FQNNGV. The length of the CDR3 is 17 residues. The CDR3 is CASSPIRGTGTSETQYF. The CDR3 coding sequence is TGTGCCAGCAGTCCTATTCGAGGGACAGGGACATCCGAGACCCAGTACTTC.

In DNA, the CDR3 is TGTGCCAGCTCACCTTGGACAGGAAGCGACTCACCCCTCCACTTT. It encodes CASSPWTGSDSPLHF. This sequence joins TRBV18 and TRBJ1-6; 7 nucleotides align to TRBD1. This CDR3 contains 15 residues. The J segment lost 10 bases and the V segment lost 3 bases, leaving 9 bases of the junction unmatched. CDR1 KGHSH and CDR2 LQKENI come from the germline V gene.

This chain uses TRBV7-9 with TRBJ1-1, with unresolved D. CDR1 SEHNR and CDR2 FQNEAQ come from the germline V gene (reference sequence). Trimming took off 1 base at V and 4 bases at J, with 13 bases between the two ends. This CDR3 spans 15 amino acids. As DNA, the CDR3 is TGTGCCAGCAGCTTAGGGATTCCGGGGAGCACTGAAGCTTTCTTT. It is translated as CASSLGIPGSTEAFF.

In this sample, this clone turned up once. The chain has TRBV6-5 and TRBJ1-4; D uncertain. Trimming stripped 2 bases from V and 7 bases from J, with 14 bases between. The CDR3 consists of 15 residues. Per germline, CDR1 MNHEY and CDR2 SVGAGI. The CDR3: CASSYGSGIGEKLFF. The CDR3 nucleotides read TGTGCCAGCAGTTACGGAAGTGGGATTGGTGAAAAACTGTTTTTT.

The chain joins TRBV7-2 to TRBJ2-7; D possibly matches TRBD1 or TRBD2 (5 bases each). Trimming stripped 6 bases from V and 3 bases from J, with 12 bases between. This CDR3 is built from 13 residues. The germline gives CDR1 SGHTA, CDR2 FQGNSA. This chain's CDR3 is CASSRDGFYEQYF. Written as DNA, the CDR3 is TGTGCCAGCAGTCGGGACGGATTCTACGAGCAGTACTTC. Drawing the rest from reference TRBV7-2 and TRBJ2-7, the complete variable domain is GAGVSQSPSNKVTEKGKDVELRCDPISGHTALYWYRQSLGQGLEFLIYFQGNSAPDKSGLPSDRFSAERTGGSVSTLTIQRTQQEDSAVYLCASSRDGFYEQYFGPGTRLTVT.

The chain joins TRBV4-1 to TRBJ2-7; possible D gene TRBD2, 5 bases. Trimming removed 6 bases at V and 7 bases at J, with 28 bases between. Germline-derived CDR1 and CDR2 are MGHRA and YSYEKL. CDR3 length: 17 residues. In DNA, the CDR3 is TGCGCCAGCAGGGTTTCGGTGGATTGGGCGGGCGACGGGGAGCAGTACTTC. Protein product: CASRVSVDWAGDGEQYF.

DNA for the CDR3: TGTGCCAGCAGGATCACCCGGACAGTAAATTTGAACAATCAGCCCCAGCATTTT. This sequence encodes CASRITRTVNLNNQPQHF. The rearrangement links TRBV27 to TRBJ1-5, with D possibly being TRBD1 (6 bases). This CDR3 comprises 18 residues. Between the trimmed V and J ends, which lost 6 bases and 3 bases, there was a span of 24 bases. Germline V gene lookup returns CDR1 MNHEY and CDR2 SMNVEV (reference sequence).

Points on this clone: Germline and junction disagree at one end, which may indicate a read error. The rearrangement uses TRBV9 and TRBJ1-6, with 9 bases that match TRBD1. The CDR3 loop spans 15 amino acids. Germline V gene lookup returns CDR1 SGDLS and CDR2 YYNGEE. The CDR3 DNA is TGTGCCAGCAGCGCCCAGGACAGGGGCGATTCGCCCCTCCACTTT. Translated, it gives CASSAQDRGDSPLHF.

The J gene is TRBJ2-1, the V gene TRBV11-3; tentatively, D is TRBD1 or TRBD2 (5 bases each). The germline V gene encodes CDR1 SGHNT and CDR2 YENEEA. The CDR3 consists of 16 residues. V was cut by 4 bases and J by 7 bases, with 20 bases left in between. The CDR3 region is CASSSPVGPRGNEQFF. DNA of the CDR3: TGTGCCAGCAGCTCTCCGGTCGGCCCGAGGGGAAATGAGCAGTTCTTC.

This chain links TRBV7-9 with TRBJ1-2; 8 bases align to TRBD1. The V gene's germline CDR1 is SEHNR and CDR2 FQNEAQ (reference sequence). The CDR3 covers 15 residues. The V gene end was trimmed by 4 bases and the J gene end by 2 bases; junction bases not matched to a gene: 6. CDR3 residues: CASSWGTGGNYGYTF. The CDR3 coding sequence is TGTGCCAGCAGCTGGGGGACAGGAGGGAACTATGGCTACACCTTC.

The J gene is TRBJ1-5, the V gene TRBV6-5; 7 bases line up with TRBD1. From germline, CDR1 is MNHEY and CDR2 SVGAGI. This CDR3 comprises 14 residues. J was trimmed by 11 bases and V by 8 bases; bases with no gene match: 15. As DNA, the CDR3 is TGTGCCAGCCGCCGGGGACAGCTCTCCCCTTCCCAGCATTTT. Its protein product is CASRRGQLSPSQHF.

The gene calls are TRBV5-1 and TRBJ1-1, with D possibly matching TRBD1 (6 bases). CDR1 and CDR2 from the germline V gene are SGHRS and YFSETQ. The CDR3 extends over 15 amino acids. V was shortened by 2 bases and J by 0 bases, with 11 bases between the two germline ends. The CDR3 DNA sequence: TGCGCCAGCAGCTTACAGGGAGTGGTGAACACTGAAGCTTTCTTT. Translating it yields CASSLQGVVNTEAFF.